The clone carrying this TCR beta chain has a handful of counts. As yet, its antigen is unknown. Chemo-refractory metastatic non-small-cell lung cancer patients received focal radiation with ipilimumab CTLA-4 blockade. The sample belongs to a study of radiotherapy plus CTLA-4 blockade in lung cancer. Across the whole study: Objective responses occurred in about a sixth of patients; about 34% had disease control. Regarding the study as a whole: Radiotherapy with ipilimumab was followed by blood expansion of tumor-derived clones. Response was reportedly best predicted by early blood T cell clone dynamics, with interferon-beta.

Data came from immunoSEQ multiplex PCR; TCRdb stores just in-frame clones and leaves some out. The sample lists approximately 75,000 clones; roughly 80% were seen once. V was clipped by 5 bases and J by 4 bases, with 17 bases between them. Germline V gene lookup returns CDR1 SEHNR and CDR2 FQNEAQ (reference sequence). The CDR3 sequence is 15 residues long. The receptor was isolated from a human donor with non-small cell lung cancer who had a complete response to radiotherapy plus ipilimumab. The source was peripheral blood, collected from a patient treated with radiotherapy plus ipilimumab. The chain carries TRBV7-9 and TRBJ1-2, with D hard to call. CDR3 coding DNA: TGTGCCAGCAGCCCCTCCCGGACTGACCGCTATGGCTACACCTTC. Its protein is CASSPSRTDRYGYTF.